This T cell receptor beta chain was sequenced in a study of cytomegalovirus exposure and HLA in healthy donors. Turning to the study itself: Of the donors genotyped, approximately 410 in all, about 82% fell in the Caucasian-associated ancestry cluster. General observations from the study: In a later analysis, TCR beta V- and J-gene trimming showed a link to a missense DCLRE1C variant. Some segments of the V type, notably TRBV6-2 and TRBV6-3, were excluded as indistinguishable.

As for the donors, each was a healthy bone marrow donor. Vbeta (60) and Jbeta (13) primers were used in the PCR. Clones were read by immunoSEQ multiplex PCR, and TCRdb kept only the in-frame ones, dropping some. Among around 170,000 clones listed, around three quarters were seen once. This clone was found a few times. Its antigen is undetermined. This CDR3 spans 17 amino acids. In germline, CDR1 is KGHSH, CDR2 LQKENI. Trimming pared 6 bases from V and 0 bases from J, leaving 20 bases between. The chain employs TRBV18 and TRBJ1-1, with a weak D call TRBD1 (5 bases). The source material was PBMCs. The clonotype comes from a man in his forties or fifties in good health and CMV-seronegative. The CDR3 loop reads CASSLGVAGSLNTEAFF. The CDR3 bases are TGTGCCAGCTCGCTCGGCGTGGCAGGGTCCTTGAACACTGAAGCTTTCTTT.